This T cell receptor beta chain comes out of a study of Ad26.COV2.S vaccination and SARS-CoV-2 variants. In the study overall: The authors gave Ad26.COV2.S intramuscularly, either once or twice 56 days apart.

The CDR3 has 12 residues. Trimming took off 1 base at V and 2 bases at J, with 1 base between the two ends. CDR1 and CDR2 from the germline V gene are SEHNR and FQNEAQ (reference sequence). Noted treatment: around 19 received Ad26.COV2.S at low or high dose, single or two shots; 5 received placebo; per-sample allocation not given. At day 63 after the first vaccine or placebo injection, samples were drawn. In Boston, the donor was an adult between 18-55 years of age. The shot given was an Ad26 vector that makes Wuhan-strain SARS-CoV-2 spike. Assay: immunoSEQ multiplex PCR; the TCRdb copy retains only in-frame clones and omits some. There are a few hundred thousand clones in the sample; around four fifths occur only once, and about 8% lies in the top ten. This clone was counted once.

Material: peripheral blood, obtained in a trial of Ad26.COV2.S vaccine versus placebo. The chain has TRBV7-9 and TRBJ2-3; D gene uncertain. This clonotype originated in a person aged 18 to 59 who received the Ad26.COV2.S COVID-19 vaccine or a placebo. The DNA of the CDR3 is TGTGCCAGCAGCTTAGACACAGATACGCAGTATTTT. It encodes CASSLDTDTQYF.